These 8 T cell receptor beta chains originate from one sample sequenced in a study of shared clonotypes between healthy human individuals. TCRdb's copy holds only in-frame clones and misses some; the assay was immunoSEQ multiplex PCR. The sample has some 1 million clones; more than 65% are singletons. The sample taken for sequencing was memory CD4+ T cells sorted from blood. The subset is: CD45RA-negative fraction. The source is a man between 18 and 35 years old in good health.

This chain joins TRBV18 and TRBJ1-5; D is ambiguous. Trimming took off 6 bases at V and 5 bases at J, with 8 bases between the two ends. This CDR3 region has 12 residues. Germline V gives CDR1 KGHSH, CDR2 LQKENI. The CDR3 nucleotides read TGTGCCAGCTCCCGAAGGGATCAGCCCCAGCATTTT. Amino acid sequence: CASSRRDQPQHF. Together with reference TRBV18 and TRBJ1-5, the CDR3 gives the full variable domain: NAGVMQNPRHLVRRRGQEARLRCSPMKGHSHVYWYRQLPEEGLKFMVYLQKENIIDESGMPKERFSAEFPKEGPSILRIQQVVRGDSAAYFCASSRRDQPQHFGDGTRLSIL.

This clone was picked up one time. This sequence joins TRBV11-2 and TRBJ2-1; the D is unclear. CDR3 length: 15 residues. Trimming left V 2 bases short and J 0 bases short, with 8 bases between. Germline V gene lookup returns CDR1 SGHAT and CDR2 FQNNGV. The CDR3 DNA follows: TGTGCCAGCAGCTTATCAGCTAGCTCCTACAATGAGCAGTTCTTC. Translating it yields CASSLSASSYNEQFF.

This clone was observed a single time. The CDR3 loop reads CASSYPGLINEQFF. CDR3 nucleotides: TGTGCCAGCAGTTACCCCGGACTAATCAATGAGCAGTTCTTC. The chain combines TRBV6-7 with TRBJ2-1, with D perhaps TRBD2 (6 bases). TRBV6-7 is an ORF; its function is uncertain. Trimming pared 2 bases from V and 6 bases from J, leaving 11 bases between. This CDR3 is built from 14 residues.

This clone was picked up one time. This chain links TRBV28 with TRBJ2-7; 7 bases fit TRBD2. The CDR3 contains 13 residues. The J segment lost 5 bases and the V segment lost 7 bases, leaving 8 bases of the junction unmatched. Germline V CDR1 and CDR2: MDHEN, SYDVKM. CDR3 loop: CASMERDYNEQYF. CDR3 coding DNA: TGTGCCAGCATGGAGCGGGATTACAACGAGCAGTACTTC.

This CDR3 is CAWNRIYTEAFF. CDR3 bases: TGTGCCTGGAATCGGATCTACACTGAAGCTTTCTTT. The chain is built from TRBV30 and TRBJ1-1; no firm D call. V was cut by 4 bases and J by 3 bases, with 9 bases left in between. The CDR3 sequence is 12 residues long. Germline values: CDR1 GTSNPN, CDR2 SVGIG (reference sequence).

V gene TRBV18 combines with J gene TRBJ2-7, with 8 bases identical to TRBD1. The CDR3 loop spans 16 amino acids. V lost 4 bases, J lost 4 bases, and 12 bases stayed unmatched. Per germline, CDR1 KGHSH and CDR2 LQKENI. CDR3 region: CASSRGPTGTGYEQYF. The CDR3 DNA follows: TGTGCCAGCTCACGGGGTCCGACCGGGACAGGATACGAGCAGTACTTC.

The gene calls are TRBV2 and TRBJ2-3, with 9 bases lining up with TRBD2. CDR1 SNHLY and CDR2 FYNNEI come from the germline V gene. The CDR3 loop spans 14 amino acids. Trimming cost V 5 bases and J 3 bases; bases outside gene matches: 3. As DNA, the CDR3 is TGTGCCAGCAGTCTAGCGGGGAGGACAGATACGCAGTATTTT. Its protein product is CASSLAGRTDTQYF.

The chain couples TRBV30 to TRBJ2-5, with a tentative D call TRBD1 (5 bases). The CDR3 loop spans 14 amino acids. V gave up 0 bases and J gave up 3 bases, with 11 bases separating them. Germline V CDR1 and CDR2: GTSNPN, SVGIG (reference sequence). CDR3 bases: TGTGCCTGGAGTGTCTCAGGGTCTAAAGAGACCCAGTACTTC. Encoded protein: CAWSVSGSKETQYF.